These 15 T cell receptor beta chains originate from one sample sequenced in a study of T-cell memory formation after mild COVID-19. A single record per CDR3 protein comes from TCRdb applying MiXCR to the 5' RACE reads. The sample records about 210,000 distinct CDR3 sequences, roughly a tenth being singletons. What was sequenced was PBMCs or a T cell subset sorted from them (not recorded which). The receptors originated from a man between 18 and 29 years old who had mild COVID-19 (a few samples of this study predate the infection). Cell type and time point are not known.

This clonotype was seen a handful of times. CDR3 region: CASSQEGPNTEAFF. The CDR3 DNA is TGTGCCAGCAGCCAAGAGGGACCGAACACTGAAGCTTTCTTT. This rearrangement joins TRBV3-1 to TRBJ1-1; TRBD1 is a possible D gene (5 bases). Germline V gives CDR1 LGHDT, CDR2 YNNKEL (reference sequence). V was pared by 0 bases and J by 1 base, with 6 bases between. The CDR3 totals 14 residues.

This clonotype was observed a handful of times. The gene calls are TRBV6-4 and TRBJ2-1, with D perhaps TRBD2 (5 bases). The CDR3 spans 10 residues. Per the germline V gene, CDR1 is MRHNA and CDR2 is SNTAGT. The germline V and J ends were trimmed by 6 bases and 11 bases, with 8 bases remaining between them. In DNA form, the CDR3 reads TGTGCCAGCAGCCGGGGAAAGCAGTTCTTC. The encoded protein is CASSRGKQFF.

In its sample, this clonotype was seen many times. The chain recombines TRBV3-1 with TRBJ2-1; 8 bases line up with TRBD2. The CDR3 has 15 residues. Germline trimming cut 2 bases from V and 3 bases from J; bases unmatched to any gene: 3. Germline lookup yields CDR1 LGHDT and CDR2 YNNKEL (reference sequence). CDR3 sequence: CASSQTGGFYNEQFF. The CDR3 DNA reads as TGTGCCAGCAGCCAAACGGGAGGGTTCTACAATGAGCAGTTCTTC.

The chain's CDR3 is CASSQDSGLYNEQFF. The CDR3 nucleotides are TGCGCCAGCAGCCAAGATAGTGGTCTCTACAATGAGCAGTTCTTC. The chain carries TRBV4-3 and TRBJ2-1, with no clear D. CDR3 size: 15 residues. The V end was cut by 0 bases, the J end by 3 bases, with 9 bases between. Per the germline V gene, CDR1 is LGHNA and CDR2 is YSLEER.

This clonotype was detected many times. This chain joins TRBV12-3 or TRBV12-4 and TRBJ2-5; D may correspond to TRBD1 or TRBD2 (5 bases each). This CDR3 is 15 amino acids long. Trimming cost V 0 bases and J 1 base, with 9 bases left between them. The CDR3 reads CASSLAPGGQETQYF. CDR3 bases: TGTGCCAGCAGTTTAGCGCCTGGGGGCCAAGAGACCCAGTACTTC.

Only a few counts were recorded for this clonotype. The chain is built from TRBV2 and TRBJ1-5; D unresolved. Germline-derived CDR1 and CDR2 are SNHLY and FYNNEI. The CDR3 runs to 13 residues. CDR3 in amino acids: CAGGMQGNQPQHF. CDR3 in DNA: TGTGCGGGCGGGATGCAGGGCAATCAGCCCCAGCATTTT.

The sample holds a few counts of this clonotype. The chain is built from TRBV7-3 and TRBJ1-2, with D perhaps matching TRBD1 (6 bases). This CDR3 spans 15 amino acids. The germline V and J ends were trimmed by 5 bases and 4 bases, with 17 bases remaining between them. From germline, CDR1 is SGHTA and CDR2 FQGTGA. CDR3 sequence: CASSDSTQGIYGYTF. The CDR3 DNA is TGTGCCAGCAGCGACTCGACACAGGGTATCTATGGCTACACCTTC.

The sample holds a few counts of this clonotype. The chain employs TRBV20-1 and TRBJ1-1; TRBD1 is a possible D gene (5 bases). CDR3 length equals 13 residues. The V end was cut by 6 bases, the J end by 3 bases, with 14 bases between. Germline values: CDR1 DFQATT, CDR2 SNEGSKA (reference sequence). CDR3 amino acids: CSANRGRDTEAFF. The CDR3 DNA follows: TGCAGTGCGAATAGGGGTAGAGACACTGAAGCTTTCTTT.

The chain employs TRBV28 and TRBJ1-6, with D unclear. V shed 3 bases and J shed 10 bases, with 7 bases lying between them. The CDR3 has 12 amino acids. Germline V gene sequence: CDR1 MDHEN, CDR2 SYDVKM. The CDR3 DNA follows: TGTGCCAGCAGTTTTAAACCGTCACCCCTCCACTTT. It codes for CASSFKPSPLHF.

This clonotype was recorded many times. V and J are TRBV28 and TRBJ2-2, with unresolved D. V lost 2 bases and J 6 bases, leaving 7 bases between the germline ends. The CDR3 extends over 13 amino acids. Germline assignment: CDR1 MDHEN and CDR2 SYDVKM. In nucleotides, the CDR3 is TGTGCCAGCAGTTTAATAATGGCCGGGGAGCTGTTTTTT. Amino acids: CASSLIMAGELFF.

This clonotype appeared a few times. V is TRBV6-5 and J is TRBJ2-1, with D unclear. Germline CDR1 is MNHEY and CDR2 is SVGAGI. Trimming took 5 bases from V and 0 from J, leaving 11 bases between them. This CDR3 comprises 15 residues. The CDR3 DNA follows: TGTGCCAGCAGTCGTACTTCGAGCTCCTACAATGAGCAGTTCTTC. Its translation is CASSRTSSSYNEQFF.

This clonotype was seen only a few times. This chain links TRBV2 with TRBJ2-5; D not certain. This CDR3 region has 12 residues. Trimming cost V 4 bases and J 3 bases, with 6 bases left between them. Germline CDR1 SNHLY, CDR2 FYNNEI. CDR3 sequence reads: CASSAHEETQYF. The CDR3 DNA reads TGTGCCAGCAGTGCCCATGAAGAGACCCAGTACTTC.

This clonotype was found many times. V is TRBV5-1 and J is TRBJ2-2; 7 bases align to TRBD1. J gave up 5 bases and V 4 bases, and 8 bases lay outside the gene matches. From germline, CDR1 is SGHRS and CDR2 YFSETQ. This CDR3 is built from 15 residues. The CDR3 DNA reads as TGCGCCAGCAGCCTCCTTAAACAGGGGACCGGGGAGCTGTTTTTT. Its protein is CASSLLKQGTGELFF.

This clonotype has just a few counts. The junction does not match germline at one end; this may be a read error. J is TRBJ2-4 and V is TRBV7-9; 7 bases map to TRBD2. Germline V gives CDR1 SEHNR, CDR2 FQNEAQ (reference sequence). This CDR3 contains 15 residues. This CDR3 reads CASSLGAGAQNIQYF. As DNA, the CDR3 is TGTGCCAGCAGCTTAGGGGCGGGAGCCCAAAACATTCAGTACTTC.

This clonotype was counted many times. The chain joins TRBV10-2 to TRBJ2-3, with D perhaps given as TRBD1 or TRBD2 (6 bases each). V shed 3 bases and J shed 2 bases, with 9 bases lying between them. The germline V gene encodes CDR1 WSHSY and CDR2 SAAADI. This CDR3 has 14 residues. This chain's CDR3 is CASSDWGATDTQYF. In DNA, the CDR3 is TGCGCCAGCAGTGATTGGGGGGCCACAGATACGCAGTATTTT.